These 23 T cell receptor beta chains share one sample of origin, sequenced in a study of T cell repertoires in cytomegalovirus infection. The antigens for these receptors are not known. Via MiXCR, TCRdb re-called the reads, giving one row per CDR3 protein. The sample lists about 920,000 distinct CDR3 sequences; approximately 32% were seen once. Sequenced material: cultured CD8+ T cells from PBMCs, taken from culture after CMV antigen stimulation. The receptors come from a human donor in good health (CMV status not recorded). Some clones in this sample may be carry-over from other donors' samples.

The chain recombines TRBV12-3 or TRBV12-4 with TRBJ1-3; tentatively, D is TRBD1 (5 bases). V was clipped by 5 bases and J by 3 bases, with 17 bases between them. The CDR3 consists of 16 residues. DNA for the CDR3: TGTGCCAGCAGTCCGCGGACGGGGGGAGGTGGAAACACCATATATTTT. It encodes CASSPRTGGGGNTIYF.

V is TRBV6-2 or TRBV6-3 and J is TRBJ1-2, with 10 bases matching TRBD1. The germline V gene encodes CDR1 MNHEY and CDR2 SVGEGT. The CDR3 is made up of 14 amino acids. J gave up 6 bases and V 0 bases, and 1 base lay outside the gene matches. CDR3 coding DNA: TGTGCCAGCAGTTACTCGACAGGGGGCAATGGCTACACCTTC. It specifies CASSYSTGGNGYTF.

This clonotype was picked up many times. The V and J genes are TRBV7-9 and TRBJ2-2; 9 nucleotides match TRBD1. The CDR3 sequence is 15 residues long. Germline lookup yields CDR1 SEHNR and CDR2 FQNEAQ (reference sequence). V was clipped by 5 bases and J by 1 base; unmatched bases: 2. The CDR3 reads CASSRGQGNTGELFF. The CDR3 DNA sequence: TGTGCCAGCAGCCGGGGACAGGGGAACACCGGGGAGCTGTTTTTT.

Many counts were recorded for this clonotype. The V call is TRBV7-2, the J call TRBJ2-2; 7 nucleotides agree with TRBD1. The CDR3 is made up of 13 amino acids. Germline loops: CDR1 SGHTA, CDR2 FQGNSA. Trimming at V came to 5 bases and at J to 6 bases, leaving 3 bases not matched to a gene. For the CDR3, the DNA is TGTGCCAGCAGCACAGGGGTCCCCGGGGAGCTGTTTTTT. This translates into CASSTGVPGELFF.

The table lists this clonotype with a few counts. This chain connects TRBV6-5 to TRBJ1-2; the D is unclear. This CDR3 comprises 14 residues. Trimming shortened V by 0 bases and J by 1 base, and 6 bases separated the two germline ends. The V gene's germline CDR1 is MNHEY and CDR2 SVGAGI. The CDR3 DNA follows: TGTGCCAGCAGTTACTCCGCAGTTAACTATGGCTACACCTTC. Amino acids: CASSYSAVNYGYTF.

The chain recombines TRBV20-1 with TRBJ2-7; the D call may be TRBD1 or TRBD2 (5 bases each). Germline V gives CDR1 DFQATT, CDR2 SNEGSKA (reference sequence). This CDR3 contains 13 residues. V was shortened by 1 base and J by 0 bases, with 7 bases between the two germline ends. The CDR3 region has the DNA TGCAGTGCTAGAGGGGGGAGCTCCTACGAGCAGTACGTC. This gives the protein CSARGGSSYEQYV.

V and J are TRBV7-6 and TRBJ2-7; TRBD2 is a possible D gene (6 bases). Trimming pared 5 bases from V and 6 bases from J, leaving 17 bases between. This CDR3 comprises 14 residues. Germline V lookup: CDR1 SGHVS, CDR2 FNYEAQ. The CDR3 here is CASSPRDFRCEQYV. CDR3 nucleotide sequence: TGTGCCAGCAGCCCCCGGGACTTCCGCTGCGAGCAGTACGTC.

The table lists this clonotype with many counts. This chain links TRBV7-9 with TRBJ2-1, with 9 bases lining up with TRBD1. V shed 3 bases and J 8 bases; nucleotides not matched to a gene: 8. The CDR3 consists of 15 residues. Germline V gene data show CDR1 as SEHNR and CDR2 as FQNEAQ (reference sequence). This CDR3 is CASSFRDRAFDEQFF. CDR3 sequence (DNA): TGTGCCAGCAGCTTCAGGGACAGGGCGTTTGATGAGCAGTTCTTC.

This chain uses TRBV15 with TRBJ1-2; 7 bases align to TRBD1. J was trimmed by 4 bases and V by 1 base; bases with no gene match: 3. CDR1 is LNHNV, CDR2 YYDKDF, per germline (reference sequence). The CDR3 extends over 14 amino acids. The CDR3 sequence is CATSRAQGSYGYTF. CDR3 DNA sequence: TGTGCCACCAGCAGAGCACAGGGGTCCTATGGCTACACCTTC.

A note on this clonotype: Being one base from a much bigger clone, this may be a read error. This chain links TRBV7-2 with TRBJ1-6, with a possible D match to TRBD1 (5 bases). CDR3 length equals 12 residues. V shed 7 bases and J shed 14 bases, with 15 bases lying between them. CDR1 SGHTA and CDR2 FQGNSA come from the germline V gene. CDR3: CASIHGGGALHF. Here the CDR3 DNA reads TGTGCCAGCATACACGGGGGAGGGGCCCTCCACTTT.

CDR3 DNA: TGTGCCAGCAGCTTAAGGGCAGGGGGCAAGGACACTGAAGCTTTCTTT. It translates to CASSLRAGGKDTEAFF. The chain has TRBV11-1 and TRBJ1-1; TRBD1 matches 8 bases. Germline values: CDR1 SGHAT, CDR2 FQDESV (reference sequence). Losses at the gene ends were 2 bases for V and 3 bases for J; bases not matched to a gene: 8. This CDR3 spans 16 amino acids.

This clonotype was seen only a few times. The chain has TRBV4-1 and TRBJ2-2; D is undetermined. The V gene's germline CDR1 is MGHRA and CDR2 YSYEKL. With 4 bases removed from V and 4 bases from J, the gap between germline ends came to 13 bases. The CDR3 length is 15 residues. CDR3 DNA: TGCGCCAGCAGCCCTGGGCCCGCGAGCACCGGGGAGCTGTTTTTT. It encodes CASSPGPASTGELFF.

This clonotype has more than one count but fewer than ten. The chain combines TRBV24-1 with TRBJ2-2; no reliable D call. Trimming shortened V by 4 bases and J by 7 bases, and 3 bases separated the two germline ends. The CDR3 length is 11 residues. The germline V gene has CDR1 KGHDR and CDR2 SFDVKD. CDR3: CATSEGGELFF. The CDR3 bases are TGTGCCACCAGTGAAGGCGGGGAGCTGTTTTTT.

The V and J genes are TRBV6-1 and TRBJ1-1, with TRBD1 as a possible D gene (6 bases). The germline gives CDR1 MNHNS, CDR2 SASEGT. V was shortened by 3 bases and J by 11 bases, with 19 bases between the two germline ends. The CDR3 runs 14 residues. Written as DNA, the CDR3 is TGTGCCAGCAGTGATCCTACAGGGCTTGTATCGGCTTTCTTT. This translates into CASSDPTGLVSAFF.

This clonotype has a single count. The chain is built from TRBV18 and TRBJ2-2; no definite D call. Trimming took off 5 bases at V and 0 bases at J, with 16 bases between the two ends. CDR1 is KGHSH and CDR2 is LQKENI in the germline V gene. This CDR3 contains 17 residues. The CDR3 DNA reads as TGTGCCAGCTCAGTCCCGCAGCACCTTTCGAACACCGGGGAGCTGTTTTTT. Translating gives CASSVPQHLSNTGELFF.

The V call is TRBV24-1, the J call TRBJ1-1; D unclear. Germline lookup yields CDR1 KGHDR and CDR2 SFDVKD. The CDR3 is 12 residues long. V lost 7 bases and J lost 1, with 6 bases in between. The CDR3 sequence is CATSAGNTEAFF. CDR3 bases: TGTGCCACCAGCGCGGGGAACACTGAAGCTTTCTTT.

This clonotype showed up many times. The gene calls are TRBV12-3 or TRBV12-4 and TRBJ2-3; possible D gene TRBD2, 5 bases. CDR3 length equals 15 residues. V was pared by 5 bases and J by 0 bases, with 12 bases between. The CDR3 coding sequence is TGTGCCAGCAGTCGATCCAGAGGGAGCACAGATACGCAGTATTTT. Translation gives CASSRSRGSTDTQYF.

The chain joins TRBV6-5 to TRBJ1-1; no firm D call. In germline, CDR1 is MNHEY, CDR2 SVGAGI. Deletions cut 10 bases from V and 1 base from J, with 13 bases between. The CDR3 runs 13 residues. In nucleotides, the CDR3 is TGTGCCACGGGATTCGGACCGAACACTGAAGCTTTCTTT. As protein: CATGFGPNTEAFF.

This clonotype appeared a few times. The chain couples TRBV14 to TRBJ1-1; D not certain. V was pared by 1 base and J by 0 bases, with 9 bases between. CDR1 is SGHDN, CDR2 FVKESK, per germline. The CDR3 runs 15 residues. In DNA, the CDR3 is TGTGCCAGCAGCCAAGTGAGCGGAGTGAACACTGAAGCTTTCTTT. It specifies CASSQVSGVNTEAFF.

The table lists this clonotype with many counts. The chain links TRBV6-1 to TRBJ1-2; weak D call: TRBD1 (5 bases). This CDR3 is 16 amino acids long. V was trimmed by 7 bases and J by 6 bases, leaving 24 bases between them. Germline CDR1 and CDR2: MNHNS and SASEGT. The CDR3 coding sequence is TGTGCCAGCACTCCAGGAAGGGGAGGGAGAAAGGATGGCTACACCTTC. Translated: CASTPGRGGRKDGYTF.

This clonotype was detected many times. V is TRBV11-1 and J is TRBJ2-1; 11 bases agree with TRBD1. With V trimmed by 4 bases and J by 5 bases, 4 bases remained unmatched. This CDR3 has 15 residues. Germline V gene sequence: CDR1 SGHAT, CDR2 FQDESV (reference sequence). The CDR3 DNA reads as TGTGCCAGCAGCTGGGGACAGGGGGGAAACAATGAGCAGTTCTTC. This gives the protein CASSWGQGGNNEQFF.

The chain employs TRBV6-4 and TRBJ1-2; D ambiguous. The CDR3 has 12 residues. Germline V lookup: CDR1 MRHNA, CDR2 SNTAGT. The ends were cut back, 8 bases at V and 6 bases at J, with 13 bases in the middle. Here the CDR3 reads CASVTVWNGYTF. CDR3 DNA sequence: TGTGCCAGCGTGACTGTTTGGAATGGCTACACCTTC.

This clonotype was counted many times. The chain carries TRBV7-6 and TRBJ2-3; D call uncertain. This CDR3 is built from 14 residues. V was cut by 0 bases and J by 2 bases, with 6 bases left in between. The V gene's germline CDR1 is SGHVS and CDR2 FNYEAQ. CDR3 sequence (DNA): TGTGCCAGCAGCTTAGCTGCCCCCACAGATACGCAGTATTTT. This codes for CASSLAAPTDTQYF.